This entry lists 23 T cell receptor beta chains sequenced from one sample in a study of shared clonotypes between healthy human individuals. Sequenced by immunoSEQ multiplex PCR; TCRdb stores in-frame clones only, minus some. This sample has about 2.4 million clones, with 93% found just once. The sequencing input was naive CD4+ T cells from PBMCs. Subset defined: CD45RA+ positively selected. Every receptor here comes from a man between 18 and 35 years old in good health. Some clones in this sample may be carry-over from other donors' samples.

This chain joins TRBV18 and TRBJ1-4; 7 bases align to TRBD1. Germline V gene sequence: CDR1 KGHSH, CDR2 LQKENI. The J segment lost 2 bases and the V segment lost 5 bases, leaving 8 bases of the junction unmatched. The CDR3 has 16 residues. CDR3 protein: CASSSKTGVTNEKLFF. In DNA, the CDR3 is TGTGCCAGCTCATCAAAAACAGGGGTCACTAATGAAAAACTGTTTTTT. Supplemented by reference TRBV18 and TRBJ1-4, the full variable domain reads NAGVMQNPRHLVRRRGQEARLRCSPMKGHSHVYWYRQLPEEGLKFMVYLQKENIIDESGMPKERFSAEFPKEGPSILRIQQVVRGDSAAYFCASSSKTGVTNEKLFFGSGTQLSVL.

CDR3 amino acids: CASRLREGYGYTF. CDR3 sequence (DNA): TGTGCCAGCAGACTCAGGGAGGGCTATGGCTACACCTTC. The chain recombines TRBV2 with TRBJ1-2; D perhaps matches TRBD1 (5 bases). The germline gives CDR1 SNHLY, CDR2 FYNNEI. V lost 6 bases and J 4 bases, leaving 12 bases between the germline ends. The CDR3 sequence is 13 residues long.

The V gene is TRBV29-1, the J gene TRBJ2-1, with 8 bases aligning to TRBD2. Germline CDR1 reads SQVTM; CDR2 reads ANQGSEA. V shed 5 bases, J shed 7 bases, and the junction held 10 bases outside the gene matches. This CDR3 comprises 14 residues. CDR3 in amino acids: CSVRTSGRINEQFF. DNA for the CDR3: TGCAGCGTTCGGACCAGCGGGAGAATAAATGAGCAGTTCTTC.

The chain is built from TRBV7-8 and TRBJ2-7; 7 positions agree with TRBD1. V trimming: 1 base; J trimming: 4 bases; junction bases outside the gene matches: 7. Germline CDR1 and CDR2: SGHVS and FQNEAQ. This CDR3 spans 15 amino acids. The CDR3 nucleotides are TGTGCCAGCAGCTTAGAGTTGGGACAGCCATACGAGCAGTACTTC. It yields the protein CASSLELGQPYEQYF.

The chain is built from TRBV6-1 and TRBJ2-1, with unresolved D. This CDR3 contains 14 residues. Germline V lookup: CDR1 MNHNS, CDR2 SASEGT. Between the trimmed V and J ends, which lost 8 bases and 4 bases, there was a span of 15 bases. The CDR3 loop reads CASSGTQFYNEQFF. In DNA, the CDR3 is TGTGCCAGCTCTGGAACTCAATTTTACAATGAGCAGTTCTTC.

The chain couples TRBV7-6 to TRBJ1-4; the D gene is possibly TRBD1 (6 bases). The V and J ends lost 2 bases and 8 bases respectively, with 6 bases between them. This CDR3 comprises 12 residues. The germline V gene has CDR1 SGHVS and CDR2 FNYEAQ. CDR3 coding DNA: TGTGCCAGCAGCTTACAGGGGGAAAAACTGTTTTTT. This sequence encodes CASSLQGEKLFF.

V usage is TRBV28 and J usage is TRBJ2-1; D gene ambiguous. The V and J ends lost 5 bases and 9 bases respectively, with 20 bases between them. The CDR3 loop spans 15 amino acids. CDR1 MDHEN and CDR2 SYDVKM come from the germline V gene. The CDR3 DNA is TGTGCCAGCAGTCCCCCGAGCACCTCTTCCATTGAGCAGTTCTTC. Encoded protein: CASSPPSTSSIEQFF.

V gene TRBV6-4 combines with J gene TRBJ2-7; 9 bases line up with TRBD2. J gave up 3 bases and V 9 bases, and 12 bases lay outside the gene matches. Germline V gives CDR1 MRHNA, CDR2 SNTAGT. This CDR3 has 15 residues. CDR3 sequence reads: CASGGVLAGIYEQYF. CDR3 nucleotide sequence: TGTGCCAGTGGGGGCGTGCTAGCGGGGATCTACGAGCAGTACTTC.

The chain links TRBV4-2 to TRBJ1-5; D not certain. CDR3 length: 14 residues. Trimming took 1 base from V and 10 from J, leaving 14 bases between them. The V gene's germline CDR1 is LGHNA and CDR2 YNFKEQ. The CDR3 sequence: CASSQGERGRPQHF. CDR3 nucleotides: TGTGCCAGCAGCCAAGGCGAACGGGGTCGCCCCCAGCATTTT.

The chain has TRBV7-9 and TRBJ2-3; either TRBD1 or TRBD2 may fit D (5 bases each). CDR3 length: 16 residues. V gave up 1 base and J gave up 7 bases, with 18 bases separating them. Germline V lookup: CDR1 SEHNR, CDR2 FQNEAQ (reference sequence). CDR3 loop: CASSLGFGTRAHTQYF. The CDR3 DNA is TGTGCCAGCAGCTTAGGGTTCGGGACCAGGGCTCATACGCAGTATTTT.

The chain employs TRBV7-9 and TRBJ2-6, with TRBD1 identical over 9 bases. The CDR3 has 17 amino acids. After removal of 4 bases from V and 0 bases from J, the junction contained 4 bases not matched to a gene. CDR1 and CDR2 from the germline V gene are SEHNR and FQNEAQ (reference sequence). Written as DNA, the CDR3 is TGTGCCAGCAGCTCCGGGACAGGGAACTCTGGGGCCAACGTCCTGACTTTC. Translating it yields CASSSGTGNSGANVLTF.

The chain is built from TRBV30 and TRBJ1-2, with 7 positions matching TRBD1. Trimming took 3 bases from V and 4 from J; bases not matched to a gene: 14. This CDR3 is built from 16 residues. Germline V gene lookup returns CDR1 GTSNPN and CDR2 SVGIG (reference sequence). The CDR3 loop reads CAWRGDSRVWSYGYTF. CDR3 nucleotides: TGTGCCTGGAGGGGGGACAGTAGGGTTTGGAGCTATGGCTACACCTTC. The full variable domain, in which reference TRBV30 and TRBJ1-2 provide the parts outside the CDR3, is SQTIHQWPATLVQPVGSPLSLECTVEGTSNPNLYWYRQAAGRGLQLLFYSVGIGQISSEVPQNLSASRPQDRQFILSSKKLLLSDSGFYLCAWRGDSRVWSYGYTFGSGTRLTVV.

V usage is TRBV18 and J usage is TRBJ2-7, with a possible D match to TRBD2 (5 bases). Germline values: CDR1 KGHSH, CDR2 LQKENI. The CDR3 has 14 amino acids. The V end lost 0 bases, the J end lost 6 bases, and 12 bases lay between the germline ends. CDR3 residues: CASSPPTSQVEQYF. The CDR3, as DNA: TGTGCCAGCTCACCACCCACTAGTCAGGTCGAGCAGTACTTC.

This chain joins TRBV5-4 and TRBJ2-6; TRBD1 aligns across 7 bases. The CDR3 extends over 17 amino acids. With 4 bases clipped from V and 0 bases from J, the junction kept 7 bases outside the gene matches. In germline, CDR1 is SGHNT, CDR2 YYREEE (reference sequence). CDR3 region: CASSMGQRVSGANVLTF. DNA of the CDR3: TGTGCCAGCAGCATGGGACAGAGAGTCTCTGGGGCCAACGTCCTGACTTTC.

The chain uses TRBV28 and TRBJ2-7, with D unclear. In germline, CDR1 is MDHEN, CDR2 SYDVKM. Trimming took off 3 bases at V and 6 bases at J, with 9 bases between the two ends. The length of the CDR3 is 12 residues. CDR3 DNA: TGTGCCAGCAGTTTGGGCTACGGCGAGCAGTACTTC. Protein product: CASSLGYGEQYF.

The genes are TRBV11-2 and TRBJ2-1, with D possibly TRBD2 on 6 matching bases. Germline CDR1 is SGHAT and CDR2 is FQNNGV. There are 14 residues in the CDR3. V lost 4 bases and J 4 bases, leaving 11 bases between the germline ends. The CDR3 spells CASSSVREYNEQFF. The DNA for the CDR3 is TGTGCCAGCAGCTCCGTGCGGGAATACAATGAGCAGTTCTTC. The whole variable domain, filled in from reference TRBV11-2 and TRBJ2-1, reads EAGVAQSPRYKIIEKRQSVAFWCNPISGHATLYWYQQILGQGPKLLIQFQNNGVVDDSQLPKDRFSAERLKGVDSTLKIQPAKLEDSAVYLCASSSVREYNEQFFGPGTRLTVL.

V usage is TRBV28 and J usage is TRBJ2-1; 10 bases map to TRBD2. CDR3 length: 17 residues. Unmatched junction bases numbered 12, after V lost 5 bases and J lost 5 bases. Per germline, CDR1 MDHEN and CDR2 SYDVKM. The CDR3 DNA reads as TGTGCCAGCAGTCTATCTATAGCGGGGGGCGTGAACAATGAGCAGTTCTTC. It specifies CASSLSIAGGVNNEQFF.

The CDR3 spells CASSFRPGLEYNEQFF. CDR3 sequence (DNA): TGTGCCAGCAGCTTCCGGCCAGGACTAGAGTACAATGAGCAGTTCTTC. This chain uses TRBV7-2 with TRBJ2-1, with 7 bases lining up with TRBD2. V trimming: 3 bases; J trimming: 4 bases; junction bases outside the gene matches: 9. Germline-derived CDR1 and CDR2 are SGHTA and FQGNSA. CDR3 length equals 16 residues.

CDR3 amino acids: CASTRTGQRQETQYF. CDR3 sequence (DNA): TGTGCCAGCACCCGGACTGGGCAGAGGCAAGAGACCCAGTACTTC. The chain has TRBV7-9 and TRBJ2-5, with D maybe TRBD2 (5 bases). Germline V gene lookup returns CDR1 SEHNR and CDR2 FQNEAQ (reference sequence). The CDR3 length is 15 residues. The V end lost 7 bases, the J end lost 2 bases, and 17 bases lay between the germline ends.

CDR3 sequence (DNA): TGTGCCAGCAGCTTATTCCCAGCGGGAAGTGGTCCAGATACGCAGTATTTT. Translation: CASSLFPAGSGPDTQYF. This sequence joins TRBV7-3 and TRBJ2-3; 7 positions agree with TRBD2. Losses at the gene ends were 2 bases for V and 4 bases for J; bases not matched to a gene: 12. The CDR3 extends over 17 amino acids. Germline CDR1 reads SGHTA; CDR2 reads FQGTGA.

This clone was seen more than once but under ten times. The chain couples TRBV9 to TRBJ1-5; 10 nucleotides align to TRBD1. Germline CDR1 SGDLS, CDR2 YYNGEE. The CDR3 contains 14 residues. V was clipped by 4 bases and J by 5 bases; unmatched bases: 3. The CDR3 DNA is TGTGCCAGCAGCCTGGACAGGGGGGATCAGCCCCAGCATTTT. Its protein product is CASSLDRGDQPQHF.

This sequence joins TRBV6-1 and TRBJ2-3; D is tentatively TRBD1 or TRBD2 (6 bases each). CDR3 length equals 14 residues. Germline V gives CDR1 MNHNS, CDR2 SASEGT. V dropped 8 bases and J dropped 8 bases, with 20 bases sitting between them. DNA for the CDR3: TGTGCCAGCCTTCAGGGCGTGGGGGGCACTACGCAGTATTTT. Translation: CASLQGVGGTTQYF.

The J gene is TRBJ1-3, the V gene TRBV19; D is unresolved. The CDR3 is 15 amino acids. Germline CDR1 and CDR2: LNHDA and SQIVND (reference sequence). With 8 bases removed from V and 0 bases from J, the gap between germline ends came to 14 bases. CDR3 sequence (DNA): TGTGCCAGTGTTTTGAGGGAGAGCTCTGGAAACACCATATATTTT. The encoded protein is CASVLRESSGNTIYF.